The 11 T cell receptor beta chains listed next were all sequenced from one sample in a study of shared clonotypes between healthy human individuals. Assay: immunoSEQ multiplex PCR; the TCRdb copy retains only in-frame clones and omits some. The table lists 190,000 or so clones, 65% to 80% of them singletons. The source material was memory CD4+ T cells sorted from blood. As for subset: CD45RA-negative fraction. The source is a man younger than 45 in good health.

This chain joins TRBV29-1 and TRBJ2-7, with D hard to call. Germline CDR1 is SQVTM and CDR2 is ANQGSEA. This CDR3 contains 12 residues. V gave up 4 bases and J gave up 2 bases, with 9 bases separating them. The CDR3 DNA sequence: TGCAGCGTTGTAAAACAGACCTACGAGCAGTACTTC. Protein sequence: CSVVKQTYEQYF.

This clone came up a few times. This CDR3 is CASSYDTGGEAFF. DNA of the CDR3: TGTGCCAGCAGTTACGATACAGGGGGCGAAGCTTTCTTT. This chain joins TRBV6-6 and TRBJ1-1; 9 positions match TRBD1. The CDR3 sequence is 13 residues long. With 2 bases clipped from V and 8 bases from J, the junction kept 3 bases outside the gene matches. The germline V gene has CDR1 MNHNY and CDR2 SVGAGI (reference sequence).

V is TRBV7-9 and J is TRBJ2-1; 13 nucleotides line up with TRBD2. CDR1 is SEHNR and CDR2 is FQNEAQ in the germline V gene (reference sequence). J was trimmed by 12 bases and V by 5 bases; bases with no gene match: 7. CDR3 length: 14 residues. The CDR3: CASSPQLAGGGQFF. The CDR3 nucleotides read TGTGCCAGCAGCCCACAACTAGCGGGAGGGGGGCAGTTCTTC.

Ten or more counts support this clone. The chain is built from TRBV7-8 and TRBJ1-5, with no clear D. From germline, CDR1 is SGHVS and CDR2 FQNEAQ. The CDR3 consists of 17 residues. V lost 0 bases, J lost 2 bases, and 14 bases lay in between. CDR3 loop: CASSLARRTRRNQPQHF. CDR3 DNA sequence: TGTGCCAGCAGCTTAGCAAGAAGGACCAGGCGCAATCAGCCCCAGCATTTT.

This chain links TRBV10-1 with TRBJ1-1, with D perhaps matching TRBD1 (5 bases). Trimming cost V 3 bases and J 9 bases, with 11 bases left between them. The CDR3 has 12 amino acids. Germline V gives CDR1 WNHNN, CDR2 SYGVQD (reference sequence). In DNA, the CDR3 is TGCGCCAGCAGTGATCCGCAGGGACAAGCTTTCTTT. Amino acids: CASSDPQGQAFF.

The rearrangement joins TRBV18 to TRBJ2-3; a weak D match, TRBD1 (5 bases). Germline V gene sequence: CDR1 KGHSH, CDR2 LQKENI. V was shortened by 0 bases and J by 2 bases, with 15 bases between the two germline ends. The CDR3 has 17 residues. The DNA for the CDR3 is TGTGCCAGCTCACCACCCGGACGGACAATGATCACAGATACGCAGTATTTT. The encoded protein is CASSPPGRTMITDTQYF.

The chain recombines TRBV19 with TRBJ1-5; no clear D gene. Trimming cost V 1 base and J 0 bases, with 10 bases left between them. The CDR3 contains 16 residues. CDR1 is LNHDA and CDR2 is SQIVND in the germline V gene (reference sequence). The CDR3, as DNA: TGTGCCAGTAGTATAGTTCCCAGGTTTAGCAATCAGCCCCAGCATTTT. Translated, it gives CASSIVPRFSNQPQHF. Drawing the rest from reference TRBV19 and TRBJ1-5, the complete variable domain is DGGITQSPKYLFRKEGQNVTLSCEQNLNHDAMYWYRQDPGQGLRLIYYSQIVNDFQKGDIAEGYSVSREKKESFPLTVTSAQKNPTAFYLCASSIVPRFSNQPQHFGDGTRLSIL.

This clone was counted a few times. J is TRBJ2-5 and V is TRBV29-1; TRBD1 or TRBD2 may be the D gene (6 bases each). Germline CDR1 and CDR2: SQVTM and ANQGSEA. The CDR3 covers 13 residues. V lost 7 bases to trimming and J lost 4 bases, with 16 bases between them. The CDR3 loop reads CSAQTRGAETQYF. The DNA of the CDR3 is TGCAGCGCCCAGACGAGGGGGGCAGAGACCCAGTACTTC.

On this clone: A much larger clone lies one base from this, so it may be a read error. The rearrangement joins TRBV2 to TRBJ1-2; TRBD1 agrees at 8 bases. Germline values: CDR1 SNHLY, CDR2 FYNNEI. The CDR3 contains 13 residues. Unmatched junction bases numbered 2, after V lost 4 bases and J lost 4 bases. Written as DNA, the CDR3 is TGTGCCAGCAGTGGGACAGGGACCTATGGCTACACCTTC. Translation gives CASSGTGTYGYTF.

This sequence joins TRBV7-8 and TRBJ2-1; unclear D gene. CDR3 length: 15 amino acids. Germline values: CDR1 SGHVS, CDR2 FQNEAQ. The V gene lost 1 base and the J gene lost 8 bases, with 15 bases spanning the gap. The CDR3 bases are TGTGCCAGCAGCTTAGGCAGCCCCATATATTATGAGCAGTTCTTC. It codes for CASSLGSPIYYEQFF. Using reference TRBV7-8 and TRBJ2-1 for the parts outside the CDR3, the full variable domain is GAGVSQSPRYKVAKRGQDVALRCDPISGHVSLFWYQQALGQGPEFLTYFQNEAQLDKSGLPSDRFFAERPEGSVSTLKIQRTQQEDSAVYLCASSLGSPIYYEQFFGPGTRLTVL.

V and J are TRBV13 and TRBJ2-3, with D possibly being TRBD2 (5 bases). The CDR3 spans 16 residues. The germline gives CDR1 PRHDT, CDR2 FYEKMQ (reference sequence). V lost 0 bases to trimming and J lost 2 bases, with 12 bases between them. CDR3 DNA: TGTGCCAGCAGCTTAGGGGCGGGTAGAGACACAGATACGCAGTATTTT. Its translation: CASSLGAGRDTDTQYF.